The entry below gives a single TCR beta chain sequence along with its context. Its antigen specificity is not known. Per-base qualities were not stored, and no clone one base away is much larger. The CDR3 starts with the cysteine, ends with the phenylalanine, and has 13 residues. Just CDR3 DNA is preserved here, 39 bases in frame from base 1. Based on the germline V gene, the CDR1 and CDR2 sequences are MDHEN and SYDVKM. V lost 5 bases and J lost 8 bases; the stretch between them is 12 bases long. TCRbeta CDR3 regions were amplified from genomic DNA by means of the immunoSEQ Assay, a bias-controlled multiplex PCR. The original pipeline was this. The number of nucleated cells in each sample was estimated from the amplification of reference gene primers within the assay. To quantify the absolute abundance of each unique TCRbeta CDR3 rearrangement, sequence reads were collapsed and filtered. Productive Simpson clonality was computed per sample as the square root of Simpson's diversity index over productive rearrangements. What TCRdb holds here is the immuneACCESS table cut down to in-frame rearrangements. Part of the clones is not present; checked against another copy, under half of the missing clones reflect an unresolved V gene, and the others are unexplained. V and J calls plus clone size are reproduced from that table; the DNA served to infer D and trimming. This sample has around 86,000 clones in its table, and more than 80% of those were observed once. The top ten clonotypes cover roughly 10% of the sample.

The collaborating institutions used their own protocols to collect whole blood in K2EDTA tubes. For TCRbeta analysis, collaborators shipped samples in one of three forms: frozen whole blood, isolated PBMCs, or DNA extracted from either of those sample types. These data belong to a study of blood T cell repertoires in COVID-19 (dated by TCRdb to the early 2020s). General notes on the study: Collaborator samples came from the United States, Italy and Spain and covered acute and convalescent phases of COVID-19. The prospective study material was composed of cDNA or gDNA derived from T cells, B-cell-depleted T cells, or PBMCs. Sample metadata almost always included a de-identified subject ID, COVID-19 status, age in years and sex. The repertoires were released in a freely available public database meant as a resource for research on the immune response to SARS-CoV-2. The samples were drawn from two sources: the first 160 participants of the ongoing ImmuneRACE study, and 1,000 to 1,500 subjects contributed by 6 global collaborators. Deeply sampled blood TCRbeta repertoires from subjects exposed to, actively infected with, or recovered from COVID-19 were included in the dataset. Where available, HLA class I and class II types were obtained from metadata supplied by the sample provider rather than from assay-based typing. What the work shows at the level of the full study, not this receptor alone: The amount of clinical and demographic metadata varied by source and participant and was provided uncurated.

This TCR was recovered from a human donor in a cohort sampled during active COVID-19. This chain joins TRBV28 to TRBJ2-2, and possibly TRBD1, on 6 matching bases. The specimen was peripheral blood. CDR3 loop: CASSKQGFGELFF. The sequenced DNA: TGTGCCAGCAGTAAACAGGGTTTTGGGGAGCTGTTTTTT.